These T cell receptor beta chains were read from a single sample in a study of long-term antiretroviral therapy in people with HIV. Sequenced by immunoSEQ multiplex PCR; TCRdb stores in-frame clones only, minus some. The table records just over 35,000 clones, approximately 85% of them present only once. Sequencing used unsorted PBMCs, obtained 2.2 years after starting antiretroviral therapy. The receptors shown here come from a man aged 18 to 29 with HIV. CDR3s include the opening cysteine and the closing phenylalanine or tryptophan. D genes are given only for firm matches. The size entry is marked missing in some rows and otherwise reads once, few, many or a size class.

V	size	D	J	CDR3	DNA
TRBV2	NA	TRBD1	TRBJ2-2	CASSLDRMNTGELFF	TGTGCCAGCAGTTTGGACAGGATGAACACCGGGGAGCTGTTTTTT
TRBV7-3	NA	NA	TRBJ1-2	CASSSRGGTYTF	TGTGCCAGCAGCTCGAGAGGGGGGACCTACACCTTC
TRBV9	NA	NA	TRBJ1-2	CASSVFGQGSYGYTF	TGTGCCAGCAGCGTATTTGGGCAGGGTAGCTATGGCTACACCTTC
TRBV7-8	NA	TRBD1	TRBJ2-1	CASSSMTGGIEQFF	TGTGCCAGCAGCTCTATGACAGGGGGCATTGAGCAGTTCTTC
TRBV18	large	NA	TRBJ1-1	CASSLDSSEAFF	TGTGCCAGCTCACTGGACAGCTCTGAAGCTTTCTTT
TRBV4-1	NA	NA	TRBJ2-7	CASSQVDDSTYEQYF	TGCGCCAGCAGCCAAGTCGACGACAGCACCTACGAGCAGTACTTC
TRBV6-4	NA	NA	TRBJ1-2	CASSDKGPNYGYTF	TGTGCCAGCAGTGATAAGGGTCCCAACTATGGCTACACCTTC
TRBV7-7	NA	TRBD1	TRBJ1-4	CASSLTGSTNEKLFF	TGTGCTAGCAGCTTGACAGGGTCAACTAATGAAAAACTGTTTTTT
TRBV5-4	few	TRBD1	TRBJ1-6	CASSSRTGTNSPLHF	TGTGCCAGCAGCTCAAGGACAGGGACCAATTCACCCCTCCACTTT
TRBV28	NA	NA	TRBJ2-1	CASSEAYNEQFF	TGTGCCAGCTCGGAGGCCTACAATGAGCAGTTCTTC
TRBV7-9	NA	TRBD1	TRBJ2-5	CASSSDLRTGSRRETQYF	TGTGCCAGCAGCTCAGACTTAAGGACAGGGAGCCGGCGAGAGACCCAGTACTTC
TRBV6-5	NA	TRBD1	TRBJ2-7	CASSPGQGGYQYF	TGTGCCAGCAGTCCCGGACAGGGTGGGTACCAGTACTTC
TRBV6-5	NA	NA	TRBJ1-5	CASSYSRGNQPQHF	TGTGCCAGCAGTTACTCGCGGGGAAACCAGCCCCAGCATTTT
TRBV27	NA	NA	TRBJ1-1	CASSLMGQTEAFF	TGTGCCAGCAGTTTAATGGGACAAACTGAAGCTTTCTTT
TRBV27	few	NA	TRBJ1-2	CASASKGREAF	TGTGCCAGCGCGTCGAAGGGCAGGGAAGCCTTC
TRBV19	NA	TRBD1	TRBJ1-1	CASSPLGQGDTEAFF	TGTGCCAGTAGCCCTTTGGGGCAGGGGGACACTGAAGCTTTCTTT
TRBV9	NA	NA	TRBJ1-1	CASSAGQMNTEAFF	TGTGCCAGCAGCGCGGGACAAATGAACACTGAAGCTTTCTTT
TRBV2	once	NA	TRBJ1-1	CASSYRGSTEAFF	TGTGCCAGCAGCTATAGAGGAAGCACTGAAGCTTTCTTT
TRBV14	NA	NA	TRBJ2-7	CASSPTLGGSYEQYF	TGTGCCAGCAGCCCCACCCTCGGCGGATCCTACGAGCAGTACTTC
TRBV4-3	NA	NA	TRBJ1-1	CASSQDGGTEAFF	TGCGCCAGCAGCCAAGACGGAGGGACTGAAGCTTTCTTT
TRBV29-1	NA	NA	TRBJ1-1	CSVTRAGGTEAFF	TGCAGCGTTACCCGAGCTGGAGGCACTGAAGCTTTCTTT
TRBV9	NA	NA	TRBJ2-1	CASSVDSYTLNEQFF	TGTGCCAGCAGCGTAGACTCCTACACGCTCAATGAGCAGTTCTTC
TRBV5-6	once	NA	TRBJ1-1	CASSSGNTEAFF	TGTGCCAGCAGCTCGGGAAACACTGAAGCTTTCTTT
TRBV7-2	NA	NA	TRBJ2-1	CASSLDSYNEQFF	TGTGCCAGCAGCTTAGACTCCTACAATGAGCAGTTCTTC
TRBV23-1	once	NA	TRBJ1-1	CASSRRNSTVWMDTEAFF	TGCGCCAGCAGTCGACGAAACTCGACAGTTTGGATGGACACTGAAGCTTTCTTT
TRBV5-4	NA	NA	TRBJ2-7	CASSLEEGVHEQYF	TGTGCCAGCAGCTTGGAGGAGGGAGTCCACGAGCAGTACTTC
TRBV6-5	NA	NA	TRBJ2-1	CASSSQDRKPYNEQFF	TGTGCCAGCAGTTCTCAAGACAGAAAACCCTACAATGAGCAGTTCTTC
TRBV5-1	NA	NA	TRBJ1-1	CASSLDQGTVTEAFF	TGCGCCAGCAGCTTGGACCAGGGGACTGTTACTGAAGCTTTCTTT
TRBV7-2	NA	NA	TRBJ1-4	CASSLWGRAATNEKLFF	TGTGCCAGCAGCTTATGGGGAAGGGCTGCAACTAATGAAAAACTGTTTTTT
TRBV6-5	NA	NA	TRBJ2-1	CASSLTGAQAGQFF	TGTGCCAGCAGTTTGACGGGAGCCCAAGCCGGGCAGTTCTTC
TRBV30	NA	NA	TRBJ2-7	CAWRPGLPNYEQYF	TGTGCCTGGAGGCCGGGACTGCCAAACTACGAGCAGTACTTC
TRBV5-4	once	NA	TRBJ2-5	CASSRRLVGPETQYF	TGTGCCAGCAGCCGCAGACTAGTCGGGCCAGAGACCCAGTACTTC
TRBV27	few	NA	TRBJ1-5	CASSSQGFNQPQHF	TGTGCCAGCAGTTCACAGGGCTTCAATCAGCCCCAGCATTTT
TRBV27	NA	NA	TRBJ1-5	CASSLSRNGPQHF	TGTGCCAGCAGTTTATCGAGGAACGGGCCCCAGCATTTT
TRBV9	NA	TRBD1	TRBJ1-2	CASSGQGFGYYGYTF	TGTGCCAGCAGCGGACAGGGATTTGGGTACTATGGCTACACCTTC
TRBV19	once	NA	TRBJ1-1	CASSIDQDLNTEAFF	TGTGCCAGTAGTATAGATCAGGACTTGAACACTGAAGCTTTCTTT